The 16 T cell receptor beta chains given below trace back to one sample, sequenced in a study of blood T cell repertoires in COVID-19. Assay: immunoSEQ multiplex PCR; the TCRdb copy retains only in-frame clones and omits some. The table lists around 100,000 clones, 85% of them singletons, with around 13% in the top ten. Sequenced sample: peripheral blood. The receptors shown here come from a human donor in a cohort sampled during active COVID-19.

This chain connects TRBV5-1 to TRBJ2-3; tentatively, D is TRBD2 (6 bases). Germline values: CDR1 SGHRS, CDR2 YFSETQ. The CDR3 spans 15 residues. Trimming left V 4 bases short and J 0 bases short, with 12 bases between. CDR3 nucleotides: TGCGCCAGCAGCCCCGGAGCGGGCAGCACAGATACGCAGTATTTT. It specifies CASSPGAGSTDTQYF. The variable domain in full, with the rest retrieved from reference TRBV5-1 and TRBJ2-3, is KAGVTQTPRYLIKTRGQQVTLSCSPISGHRSVSWYQQTPGQGLQFLFEYFSETQRNKGNFPGRFSGRQFSNSRSEMNVSTLELGDSALYLCASSPGAGSTDTQYFGPGTRLTVL.

The count of this clone is one. The chain links TRBV6-5 to TRBJ2-7, with 8 nucleotides matching TRBD1. The CDR3 loop spans 15 amino acids. The V segment lost 2 bases and the J segment 0 bases; nucleotides outside the gene matches: 3. Germline V gene data show CDR1 as MNHEY and CDR2 as SVGAGI. CDR3 in amino acids: CASSYDRGSSYEQYF. Here the CDR3 DNA reads TGTGCCAGCAGTTACGACAGGGGATCCTCCTACGAGCAGTACTTC.

The CDR3 protein is CASTAGNLNNSPLHF. CDR3 nucleotide sequence: TGTGCCAGTACGGCAGGGAATCTTAATAATTCACCCCTCCACTTT. The chain has TRBV19 and TRBJ1-6; possibly TRBD1 for D (5 bases). Germline assignment: CDR1 LNHDA and CDR2 SQIVND (reference sequence). The CDR3 totals 15 residues. Trimming cost V 7 bases and J 5 bases, with 15 bases left between them.

The chain couples TRBV23-1 to TRBJ2-2; tentatively, D is TRBD1 (5 bases). TRBV23-1 is an ORF; its function is uncertain. CDR3 length: 16 amino acids. V gave up 0 bases and J gave up 4 bases, with 12 bases separating them. DNA for the CDR3: TGCGCCAGCAGTCAATCGGAAGGCCAGGGCACCGGGGAGCTGTTTTTT. Protein: CASSQSEGQGTGELFF.

This chain joins TRBV4-1 and TRBJ1-6; 9 positions match TRBD1. The V segment lost 1 base and the J segment 8 bases; nucleotides outside the gene matches: 0. CDR3 length: 14 residues. Germline values: CDR1 MGHRA, CDR2 YSYEKL. Here the CDR3 DNA reads TGCGCCAGCAGCCAAGGACAGGGGGATTCACCCCTCCACTTT. Translation: CASSQGQGDSPLHF.

Ten or more counts support this clone. The gene calls are TRBV5-1 and TRBJ1-6, with TRBD1 identical over 8 bases. This CDR3 is built from 16 residues. With V trimmed by 1 base and J by 6 bases, 6 bases remained unmatched. Germline V gene sequence: CDR1 SGHRS, CDR2 YFSETQ. CDR3 protein: CASSLQGAGGNSPLHF. Here the CDR3 DNA reads TGCGCCAGCAGCTTGCAGGGGGCAGGGGGTAATTCACCCCTCCACTTT.

V gene TRBV18 combines with J gene TRBJ2-7, with D tentatively TRBD2 (6 bases). The CDR3 sequence is 14 residues long. Germline loops: CDR1 KGHSH, CDR2 LQKENI. Trimming took 2 bases from V and 2 from J, leaving 10 bases between them. CDR3 sequence reads: CASSPGRGTYEQYF. The CDR3 DNA reads as TGTGCCAGCTCACCAGGACGGGGGACCTACGAGCAGTACTTC.

This clone was recorded once. The CDR3 nucleotides read TGCAGCGTTGAAGAAAGCAGGGTAGCTTTCTTT. This gives the protein CSVEESRVAFF. V is TRBV29-1 and J is TRBJ1-1, with D maybe TRBD1 (5 bases). Trimming stripped 0 bases from V and 10 bases from J, with 9 bases between. CDR1 SQVTM and CDR2 ANQGSEA come from the germline V gene. The CDR3 has 11 residues.

V and J are TRBV12-3 or TRBV12-4 and TRBJ1-1; D gene ambiguous. The V gene lost 2 bases and the J gene lost 11 bases, with 12 bases spanning the gap. The CDR3 has 12 residues. The CDR3 spells CASSLSNSRAFF. The CDR3 DNA is TGTGCCAGCAGTTTAAGCAACTCGCGGGCTTTCTTT.

The V call is TRBV28, the J call TRBJ1-4, with 7 positions matching TRBD1. Looked up from germline, CDR1 is MDHEN and CDR2 is SYDVKM. The CDR3 totals 14 residues. The V segment lost 4 bases and the J segment 8 bases; nucleotides outside the gene matches: 7. CDR3 loop: CASSSPQGREKLFF. The CDR3 region has the DNA TGTGCCAGCAGTTCCCCACAGGGGAGGGAAAAACTGTTTTTT.

J is TRBJ1-1 and V is TRBV19, with TRBD1 identical over 9 bases. CDR1 and CDR2 from the germline V gene are LNHDA and SQIVND (reference sequence). The CDR3 runs 13 residues. The J segment lost 3 bases and the V segment lost 6 bases, leaving 2 bases of the junction unmatched. The DNA for the CDR3 is TGTGCCAGTAGCCGGGACAGGGACACTGAAGCTTTCTTT. Amino acid sequence: CASSRDRDTEAFF.

This rearrangement joins TRBV25-1 to TRBJ2-2, with D possibly being TRBD1 (7 bases). V dropped 3 bases and J dropped 5 bases, with 13 bases sitting between them. CDR3 length: 15 residues. Germline lookup yields CDR1 MGHDK and CDR2 SYGVNS. In DNA form, the CDR3 reads TGTGCCAGCAGTGAGGAGGGGGCTGGGACCGGGGAGCTGTTTTTT. This gives the protein CASSEEGAGTGELFF.

The chain joins TRBV5-1 to TRBJ2-7, with 9 nucleotides matching TRBD2. Trimming cost V 4 bases and J 1 base; bases outside gene matches: 6. The CDR3 sequence is 15 residues long. Germline-derived CDR1 and CDR2 are SGHRS and YFSETQ. CDR3: CASSKLAGRSYEQYF. The CDR3 DNA reads TGCGCCAGCAGCAAACTAGCGGGCAGGTCCTACGAGCAGTACTTC.

The chain recombines TRBV3-1 (or the pseudogene TRBV3-2) with TRBJ1-1, with TRBD1 matching over 10 bases. The CDR3 has 14 residues. Germline lookup yields CDR1 LGHDT and CDR2 YNNKEL (reference sequence). The V gene end was trimmed by 1 base and the J gene end by 11 bases; junction bases not matched to a gene: 7. The CDR3, as DNA: TGTGCCAGCAGCCAAGGGGGACAGGGGCGGGTGGCTTTCTTT. Its protein is CASSQGGQGRVAFF.

The CDR3 sequence: CASSPPGSDNEQFF. DNA for the CDR3: TGTGCCAGCTCACCCCCGGGGAGCGACAATGAGCAGTTCTTC. The J gene is TRBJ2-1, the V gene TRBV18; weak D call: TRBD2 (5 bases). Germline V gene sequence: CDR1 KGHSH, CDR2 LQKENI. The V end lost 3 bases, the J end lost 5 bases, and 11 bases lay between the germline ends. The CDR3 consists of 14 residues.

The rearrangement joins TRBV15 to TRBJ2-7, with a possible D match to TRBD1 (6 bases). Between the trimmed V and J ends, which lost 5 bases and 0 bases, there was a span of 14 bases. CDR1 LNHNV and CDR2 YYDKDF come from the germline V gene (reference sequence). The CDR3 loop spans 15 amino acids. CDR3 nucleotide sequence: TGTGCCACCAGCGAAGACCGGGACAACTCCTACGAGCAGTACTTC. It encodes CATSEDRDNSYEQYF.